The sample holds many counts of the clone carrying this T cell receptor beta chain. This specimen comes from a study of early T cells in non-severe SARS-CoV-2 infection. TCRdb reprocessed the 5' RACE reads via MiXCR and lists one record per CDR3 protein. This sample has tens of thousands of distinct CDR3 sequences, with less than 6% found just once. With 2 bases removed from V and 1 base from J, the gap between germline ends came to 5 bases. The CDR3 extends over 12 amino acids. Germline CDR1 and CDR2: DFQATT and SNEGSKA (reference sequence). The clonotype comes from an adult who was a healthcare worker with PCR-confirmed SARS-CoV-2 infection or an uninfected control (not recorded which). The specimen was whole blood, collected at baseline. The rearrangement links TRBV20-1 to TRBJ1-1, with D unclear. CDR3 in DNA: TGCAGTGCTAGAAAGACGAACACTGAAGCTTTCTTT. Amino acid sequence: CSARKTNTEAFF.